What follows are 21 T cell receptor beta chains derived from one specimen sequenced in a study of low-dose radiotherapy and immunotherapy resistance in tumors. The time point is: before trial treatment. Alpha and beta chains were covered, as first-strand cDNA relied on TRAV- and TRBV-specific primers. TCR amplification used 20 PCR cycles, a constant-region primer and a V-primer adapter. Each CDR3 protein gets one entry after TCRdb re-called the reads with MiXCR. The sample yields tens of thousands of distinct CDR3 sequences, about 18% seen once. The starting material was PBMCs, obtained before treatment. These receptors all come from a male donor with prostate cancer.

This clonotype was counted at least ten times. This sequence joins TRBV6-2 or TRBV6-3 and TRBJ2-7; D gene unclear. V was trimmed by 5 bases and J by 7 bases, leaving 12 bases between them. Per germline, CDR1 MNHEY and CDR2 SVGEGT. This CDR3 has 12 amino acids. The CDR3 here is CASSRLLGEQYF. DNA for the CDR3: TGTGCCAGCAGTCGACTTTTGGGGGAGCAGTACTTC.

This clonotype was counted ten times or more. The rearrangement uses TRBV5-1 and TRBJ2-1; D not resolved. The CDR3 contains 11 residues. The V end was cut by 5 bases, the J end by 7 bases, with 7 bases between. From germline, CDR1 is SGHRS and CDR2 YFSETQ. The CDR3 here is CASRSGNEQFF. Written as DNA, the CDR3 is TGCGCCAGCAGATCCGGGAATGAGCAGTTCTTC.

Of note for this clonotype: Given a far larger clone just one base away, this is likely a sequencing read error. Written as DNA, the CDR3 is TGCGCCAGCAGCTCCGGACTAGCGGGGCTAAATGAGCAGTACTTC. Translated, it gives CASSSGLAGLNEQYF. The chain couples TRBV5-1 to TRBJ2-4; 12 bases fit TRBD2. Germline CDR1 and CDR2: SGHRS and YFSETQ. This CDR3 region has 15 residues. V dropped 3 bases and J dropped 13; count of bases not matched to a gene: 11.

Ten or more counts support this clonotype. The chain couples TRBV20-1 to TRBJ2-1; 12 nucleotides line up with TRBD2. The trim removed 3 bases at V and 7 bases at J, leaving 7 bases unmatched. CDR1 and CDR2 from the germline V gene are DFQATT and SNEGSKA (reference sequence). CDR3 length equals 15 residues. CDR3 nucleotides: TGCAGTGCTAGCCCATCTAGCGGGGGGGGGAATGAGCAGTTCTTC. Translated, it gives CSASPSSGGGNEQFF.

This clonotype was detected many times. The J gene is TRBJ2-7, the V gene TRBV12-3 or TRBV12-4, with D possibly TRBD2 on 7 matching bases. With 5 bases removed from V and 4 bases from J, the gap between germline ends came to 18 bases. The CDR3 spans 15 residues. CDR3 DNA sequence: TGTGCCAGCAGTGCTACTGACGGGGGGCCGTACGAGCAGTACTTC. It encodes CASSATDGGPYEQYF.

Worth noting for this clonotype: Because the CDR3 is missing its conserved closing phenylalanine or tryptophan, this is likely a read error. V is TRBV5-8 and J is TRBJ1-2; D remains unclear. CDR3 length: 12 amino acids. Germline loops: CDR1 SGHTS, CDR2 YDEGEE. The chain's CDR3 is CASSAGSYGYTL. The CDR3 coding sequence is TGCGCCAGCAGCGCCGGGAGCTATGGCTACACCCTC.

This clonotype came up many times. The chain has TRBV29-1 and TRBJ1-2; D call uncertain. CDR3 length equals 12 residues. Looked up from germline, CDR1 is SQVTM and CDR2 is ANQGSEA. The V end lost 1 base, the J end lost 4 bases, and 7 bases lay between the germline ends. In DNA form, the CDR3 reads TGCAGCGTTGAAGGCCTTACCTATGGCTACACCTTC. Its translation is CSVEGLTYGYTF.

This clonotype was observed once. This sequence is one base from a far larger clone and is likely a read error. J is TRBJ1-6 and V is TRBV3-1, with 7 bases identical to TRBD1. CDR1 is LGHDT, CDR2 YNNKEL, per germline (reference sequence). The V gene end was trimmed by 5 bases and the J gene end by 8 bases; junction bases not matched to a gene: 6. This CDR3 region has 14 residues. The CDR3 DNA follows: TGTGCCAGCAGCGCGACAGGGCCTGATTCACCCCTCCACTTT. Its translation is CASSATGPDSPLHF.

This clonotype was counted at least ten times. The CDR3 spells CASSWGSGYNEQFF. CDR3 DNA: TGTGCCAGCAGCTGGGGATCTGGGTACAATGAGCAGTTCTTC. V gene TRBV3-1 combines with J gene TRBJ2-1; the D is unclear. Germline-derived CDR1 and CDR2 are LGHDT and YNNKEL (reference sequence). The V gene lost 5 bases and the J gene lost 4 bases, with 12 bases spanning the gap. The CDR3 runs 14 residues.

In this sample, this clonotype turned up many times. The CDR3 spells CASTPGQGTIYEQYF. The CDR3 bases are TGTGCCAGCACCCCGGGACAGGGGACTATCTACGAGCAGTACTTC. The chain joins TRBV12-3 or TRBV12-4 to TRBJ2-7; 10 bases are shared with TRBD1. The V and J ends lost 7 bases and 3 bases, in that order; junction bases with no gene match: 9. The CDR3 is made up of 15 amino acids.

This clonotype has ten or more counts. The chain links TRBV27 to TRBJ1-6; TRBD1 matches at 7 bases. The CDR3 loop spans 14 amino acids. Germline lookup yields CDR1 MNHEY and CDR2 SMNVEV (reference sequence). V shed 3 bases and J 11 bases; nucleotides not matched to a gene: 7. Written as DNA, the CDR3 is TGTGCCAGCAGTTTCGAGGGGAGGGGGCCACCCCTCCACTTT. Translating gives CASSFEGRGPPLHF.

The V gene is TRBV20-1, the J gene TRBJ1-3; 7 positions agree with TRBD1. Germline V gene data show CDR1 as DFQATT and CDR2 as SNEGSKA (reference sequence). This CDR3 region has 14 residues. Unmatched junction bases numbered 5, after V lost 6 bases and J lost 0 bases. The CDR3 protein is CSATGTVSGNTIYF. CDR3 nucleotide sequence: TGCAGTGCGACCGGGACAGTCTCTGGAAACACCATATATTTT.

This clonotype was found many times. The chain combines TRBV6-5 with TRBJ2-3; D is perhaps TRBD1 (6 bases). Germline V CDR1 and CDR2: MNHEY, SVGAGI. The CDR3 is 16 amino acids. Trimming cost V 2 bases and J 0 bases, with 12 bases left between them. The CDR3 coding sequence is TGTGCCAGCAGTTACGGGGGCGCCCTGAGCACAGATACGCAGTATTTT. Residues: CASSYGGALSTDTQYF.

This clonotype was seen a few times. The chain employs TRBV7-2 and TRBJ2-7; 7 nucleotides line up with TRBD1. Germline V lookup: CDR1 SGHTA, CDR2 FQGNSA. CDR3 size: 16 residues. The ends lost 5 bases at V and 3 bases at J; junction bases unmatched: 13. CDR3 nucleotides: TGTGCCAGCAGCCGCTTATTGTTGGGACAGAACTACGAGCAGTACTTC. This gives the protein CASSRLLLGQNYEQYF.

CDR3 DNA: TGTGCCAGCAGCCCCCAAGCCCGGTTAGACACTGAAGCTTTCTTT. Amino acid sequence: CASSPQARLDTEAFF. The rearrangement joins TRBV7-2 to TRBJ1-1; D not certain. The CDR3 loop spans 15 amino acids. V lost 5 bases, J lost 3 bases, and 16 bases lay in between. Looked up from germline, CDR1 is SGHTA and CDR2 is FQGNSA.

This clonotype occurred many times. The CDR3 is CATSRNVNTEAFF. The CDR3 DNA follows: TGTGCCACCAGCAGAAATGTGAACACTGAAGCTTTCTTT. The V call is TRBV15, the J call TRBJ1-1, with D unclear. CDR3 length equals 13 residues. Germline V CDR1 and CDR2: LNHNV, YYDKDF (reference sequence). Trimming cost V 2 bases and J 0 bases, with 4 bases left between them.

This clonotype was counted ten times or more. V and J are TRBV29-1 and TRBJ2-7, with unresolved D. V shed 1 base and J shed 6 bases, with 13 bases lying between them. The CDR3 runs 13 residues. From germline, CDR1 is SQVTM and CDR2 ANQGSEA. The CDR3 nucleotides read TGCAGCGTTGAAGTCGGCGGACGGGCCGAGCAGTACTTC. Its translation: CSVEVGGRAEQYF.

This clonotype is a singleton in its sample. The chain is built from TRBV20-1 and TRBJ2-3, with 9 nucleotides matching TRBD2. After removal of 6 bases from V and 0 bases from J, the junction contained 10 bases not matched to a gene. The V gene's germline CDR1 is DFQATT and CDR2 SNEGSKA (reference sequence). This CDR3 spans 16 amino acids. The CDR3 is CSAQTSGRYSTDTQYF. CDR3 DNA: TGCAGTGCCCAGACTAGCGGTCGTTATAGCACAGATACGCAGTATTTT.

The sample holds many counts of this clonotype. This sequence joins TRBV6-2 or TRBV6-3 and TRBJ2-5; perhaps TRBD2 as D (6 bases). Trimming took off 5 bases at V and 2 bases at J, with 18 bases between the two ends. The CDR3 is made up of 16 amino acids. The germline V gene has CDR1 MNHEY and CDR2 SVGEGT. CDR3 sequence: CASSIIGGREQETQYF. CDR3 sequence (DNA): TGTGCCAGCAGTATAATCGGGGGACGAGAGCAAGAGACCCAGTACTTC.

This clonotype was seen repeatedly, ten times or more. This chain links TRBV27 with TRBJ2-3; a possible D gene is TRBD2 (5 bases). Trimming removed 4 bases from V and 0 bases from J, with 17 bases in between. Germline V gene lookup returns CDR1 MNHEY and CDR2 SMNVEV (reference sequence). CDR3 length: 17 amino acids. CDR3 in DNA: TGTGCCAGCAGTTCCTCGTGGGAGTCGACTAGCACAGATACGCAGTATTTT. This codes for CASSSSWESTSTDTQYF.

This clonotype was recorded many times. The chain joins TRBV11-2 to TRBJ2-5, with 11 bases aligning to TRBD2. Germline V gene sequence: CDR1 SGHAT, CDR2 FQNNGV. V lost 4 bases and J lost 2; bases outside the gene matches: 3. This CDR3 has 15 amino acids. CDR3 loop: CASSSVAGGQETQYF. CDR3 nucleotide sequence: TGTGCCAGCAGCTCCGTAGCGGGGGGGCAAGAGACCCAGTACTTC.